This T cell receptor beta chain comes out of a study of CXCR3-negative and CXCR3-positive naive CD8 T cells. About the research overall: Across all libraries, TRB reads numbered some 140 million, with about 1.5 +/- 0.3 million in each library. Findings and caveats of the study: Diversity in memory CD8+ cells fell much lower than the comparably high levels seen in both naive subsets. Surface CD5 was comparable between naive subsets; TCR strength was inferred from TRB CDR3 properties.

A remark on this clonotype: Its antigen remains unidentified.

Libraries were UMI-labeled 5' RACE TRB cDNA. From its re-call of the 5' RACE reads, TCRdb lists each CDR3 protein once, without DNA. This sample contains fewer than 80,000 distinct CDR3 sequences. Naive CD8+ T cells carried a CD45RO-CCR7+CD27+CD95- phenotype. The sample consisted of naive CXCR3- CD8+ T cells from blood. As for subset: CD45RO-CCR7+CD27+CD95- naive CD8+ T cells lacking CXCR3 (TNR3-). This receptor was obtained from a human donor in good health. Some clones in this sample may be carry-over from other donors' samples.

CDR3 sequence reads: CSAKRGLDYGYTF. This chain joins TRBV20-1 and TRBJ1-2. Germline assignment: CDR1 DFQATT and CDR2 SNEGSKA (reference sequence). The CDR3 runs 13 residues.